The source of this TCR beta chain is a study of graft-versus-host responses after intestinal transplantation. Turning to this clone: Antigen: not known.

This table comes from immunoSEQ multiplex PCR, and its TCRdb copy is limited to in-frame clones, with some not included. The table has about 36,000 clones, around 94% seen once. The V gene's germline CDR1 is MNHNS and CDR2 SASEGT. This CDR3 has 13 amino acids. V dropped 7 bases and J dropped 5 bases, with 15 bases sitting between them. V usage is TRBV6-1 and J usage is TRBJ2-7; D gene uncertain. This specimen consisted of unstimulated CD4+ T cells sorted from spleen or lymph node cells, obtained before transplant. The sequence came from a human donor who was the organ donor for an intestinal transplant. The DNA for the CDR3 is TGTGCCAGCACCAAAGTCGGCGCAAACGAGCAGTACTTC. Translating gives CASTKVGANEQYF.